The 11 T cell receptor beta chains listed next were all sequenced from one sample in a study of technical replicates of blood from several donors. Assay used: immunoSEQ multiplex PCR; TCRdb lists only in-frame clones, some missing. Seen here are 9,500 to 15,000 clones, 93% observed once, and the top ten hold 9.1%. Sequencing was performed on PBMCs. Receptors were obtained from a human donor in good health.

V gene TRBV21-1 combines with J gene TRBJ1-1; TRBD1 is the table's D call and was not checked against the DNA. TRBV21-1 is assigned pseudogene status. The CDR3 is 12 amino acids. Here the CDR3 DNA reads TGTGCCAGCAGCTACAACTGGGACAAAGTTTTCTTT. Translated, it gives CASSYNWDKVFF.

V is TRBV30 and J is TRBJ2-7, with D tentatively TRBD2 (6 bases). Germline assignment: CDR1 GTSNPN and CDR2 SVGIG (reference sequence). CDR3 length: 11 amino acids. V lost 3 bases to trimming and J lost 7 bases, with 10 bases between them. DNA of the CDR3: TGTGCCTGGAGACGTAGCGGAGAGCAGTACTTC. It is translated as CAWRRSGEQYF.

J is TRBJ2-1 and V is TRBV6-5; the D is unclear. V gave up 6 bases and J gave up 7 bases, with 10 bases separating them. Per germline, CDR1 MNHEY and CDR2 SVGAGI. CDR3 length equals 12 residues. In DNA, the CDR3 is TGTGCCAGCAGCCGACTCCGGAATGAGCAGTTCTTC. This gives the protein CASSRLRNEQFF.

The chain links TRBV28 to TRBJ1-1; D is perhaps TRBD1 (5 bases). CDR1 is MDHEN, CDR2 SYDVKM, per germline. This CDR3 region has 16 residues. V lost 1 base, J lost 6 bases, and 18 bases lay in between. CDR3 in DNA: TGTGCCAGCAGTTTATCCGGCGGGGGACGCCCTTCTGAAGCTTTCTTT. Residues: CASSLSGGGRPSEAFF.

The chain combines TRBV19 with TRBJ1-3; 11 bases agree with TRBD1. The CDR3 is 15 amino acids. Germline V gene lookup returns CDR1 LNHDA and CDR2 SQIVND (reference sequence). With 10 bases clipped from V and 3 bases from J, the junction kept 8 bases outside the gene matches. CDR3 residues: CATSGTGGRGNTIYF. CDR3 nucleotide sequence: TGTGCCACGTCCGGGACAGGGGGACGTGGAAACACCATATATTTT. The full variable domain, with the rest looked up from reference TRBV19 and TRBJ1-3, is DGGITQSPKYLFRKEGQNVTLSCEQNLNHDAMYWYRQDPGQGLRLIYYSQIVNDFQKGDIAEGYSVSREKKESFPLTVTSAQKNPTAFYLCATSGTGGRGNTIYFGEGSWLTVV.

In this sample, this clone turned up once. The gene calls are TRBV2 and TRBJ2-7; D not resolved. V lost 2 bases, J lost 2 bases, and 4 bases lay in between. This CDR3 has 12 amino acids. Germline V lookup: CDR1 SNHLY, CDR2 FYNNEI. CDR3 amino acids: CASSEQTYEQYF. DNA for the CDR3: TGTGCCAGCAGTGAACAGACCTACGAGCAGTACTTC.

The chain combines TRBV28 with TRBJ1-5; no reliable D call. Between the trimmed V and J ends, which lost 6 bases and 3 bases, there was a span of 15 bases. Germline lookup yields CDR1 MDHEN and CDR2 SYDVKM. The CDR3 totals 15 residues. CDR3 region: CASRPSAGVNQPQHF. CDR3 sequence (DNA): TGTGCCAGCAGGCCATCCGCGGGAGTCAATCAGCCCCAGCATTTT.

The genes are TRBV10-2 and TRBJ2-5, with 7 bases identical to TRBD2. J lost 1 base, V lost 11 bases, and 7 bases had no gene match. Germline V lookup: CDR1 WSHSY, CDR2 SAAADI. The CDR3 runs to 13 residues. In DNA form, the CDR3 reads TGCGCCGCCTCGGGAGGATTCCAAGAGACCCAGTACTTC. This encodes CAASGGFQETQYF.

CDR3 region: CASSFPDRATEAFF. DNA for the CDR3: TGTGCCAGCAGCTTTCCCGACAGGGCTACTGAAGCTTTCTTT. This chain connects TRBV5-6 to TRBJ1-1, with 7 bases matching TRBD1. Germline CDR1 SGHDT, CDR2 YYEEEE. CDR3 length: 14 amino acids. V lost 2 bases and J lost 5; bases outside the gene matches: 6.

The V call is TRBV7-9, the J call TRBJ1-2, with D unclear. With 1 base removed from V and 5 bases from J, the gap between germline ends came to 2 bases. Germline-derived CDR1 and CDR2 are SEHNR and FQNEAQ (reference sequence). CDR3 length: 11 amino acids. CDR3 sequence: CASSLVYGYTF. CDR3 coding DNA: TGTGCCAGCAGCTTAGTATATGGCTACACCTTC.

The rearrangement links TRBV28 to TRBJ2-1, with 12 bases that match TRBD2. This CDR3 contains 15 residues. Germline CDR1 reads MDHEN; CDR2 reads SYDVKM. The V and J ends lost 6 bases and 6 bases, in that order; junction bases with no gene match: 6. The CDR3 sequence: CASSLTSGSSNEQFF. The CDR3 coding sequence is TGTGCCAGCAGCTTGACTAGCGGGAGCAGCAATGAGCAGTTCTTC. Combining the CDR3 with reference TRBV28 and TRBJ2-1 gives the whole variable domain DVKVTQSSRYLVKRTGEKVFLECVQDMDHENMFWYRQDPGLGLRLIYFSYDVKMKEKGDIPEGYSVSREKKERFSLILESASTNQTSMYLCASSLTSGSSNEQFFGPGTRLTVL.